This T cell receptor beta chain originates from a study of blood T cell repertoires in COVID-19. CDR1 and CDR2 (germline): SQVTM, ANQGSEA. With V trimmed by 6 bases and J by 4 bases, 8 bases remained unmatched. The CDR3 loop spans 14 amino acids. Data came from immunoSEQ multiplex PCR; TCRdb stores just in-frame clones and leaves some out. The sample holds roughly 110,000 clones, 70% to 80% seen once. V is TRBV29-1 and J is TRBJ1-2, with 10 nucleotides matching TRBD1. The sequence was collected from a human donor with acute or convalescent COVID-19. The donor label of this sample is uncertain. Sequences were obtained from peripheral blood. The CDR3 DNA reads TGCAGCGTAAATCCGGGACAGGGGTTCTATGGCTACACCTTC. Translating gives CSVNPGQGFYGYTF.